This TCR beta chain was profiled in a study of T-cell reconstitution after alpha-beta-depleted transplantation in children. This clonotype has a count of ten or more. The V and J ends lost 6 bases and 0 bases respectively, with 15 bases between them. Germline values: CDR1 DFQATT, CDR2 SNEGSKA (reference sequence). This CDR3 spans 16 amino acids. Molecular barcoding with unique molecular identifiers was used for the TCRbeta library. TCRdb passed the PCR reads through MiXCR, listing each CDR3 protein once. Of approximately 640,000 distinct CDR3 sequences listed, roughly 17% are singletons. The clonotype comes from a human donor who donated a stem cell graft to a child with acute myeloid leukemia. J is TRBJ1-6 and V is TRBV20-1, with D perhaps matching TRBD1 (5 bases). The material was PBMCs from the stem cell graft donor, obtained from the stem cell graft. CDR3 sequence: CSARTRQRSYNSPLHF. The CDR3, as DNA: TGCAGTGCCCGAACCCGACAGCGCTCCTATAATTCACCCCTCCACTTT.